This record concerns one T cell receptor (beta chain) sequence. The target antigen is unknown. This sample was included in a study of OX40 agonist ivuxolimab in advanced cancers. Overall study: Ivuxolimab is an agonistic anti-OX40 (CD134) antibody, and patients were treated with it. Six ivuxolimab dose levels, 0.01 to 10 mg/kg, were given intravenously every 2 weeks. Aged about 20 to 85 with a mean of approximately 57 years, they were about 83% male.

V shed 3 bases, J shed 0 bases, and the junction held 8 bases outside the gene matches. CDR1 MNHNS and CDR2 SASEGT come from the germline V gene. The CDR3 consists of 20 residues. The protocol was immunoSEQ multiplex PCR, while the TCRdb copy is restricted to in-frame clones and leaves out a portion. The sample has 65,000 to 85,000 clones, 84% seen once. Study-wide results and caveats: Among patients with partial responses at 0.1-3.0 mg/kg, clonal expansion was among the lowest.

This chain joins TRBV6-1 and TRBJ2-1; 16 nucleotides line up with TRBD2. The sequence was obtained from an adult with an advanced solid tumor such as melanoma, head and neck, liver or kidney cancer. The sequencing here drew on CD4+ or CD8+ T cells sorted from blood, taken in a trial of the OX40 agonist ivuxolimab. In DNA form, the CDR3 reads TGTGCCAGCAGTGACCAACCGGGACTAGCGGGAGGGCCCTCCTACAATGAGCAGTTCTTC. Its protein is CASSDQPGLAGGPSYNEQFF.